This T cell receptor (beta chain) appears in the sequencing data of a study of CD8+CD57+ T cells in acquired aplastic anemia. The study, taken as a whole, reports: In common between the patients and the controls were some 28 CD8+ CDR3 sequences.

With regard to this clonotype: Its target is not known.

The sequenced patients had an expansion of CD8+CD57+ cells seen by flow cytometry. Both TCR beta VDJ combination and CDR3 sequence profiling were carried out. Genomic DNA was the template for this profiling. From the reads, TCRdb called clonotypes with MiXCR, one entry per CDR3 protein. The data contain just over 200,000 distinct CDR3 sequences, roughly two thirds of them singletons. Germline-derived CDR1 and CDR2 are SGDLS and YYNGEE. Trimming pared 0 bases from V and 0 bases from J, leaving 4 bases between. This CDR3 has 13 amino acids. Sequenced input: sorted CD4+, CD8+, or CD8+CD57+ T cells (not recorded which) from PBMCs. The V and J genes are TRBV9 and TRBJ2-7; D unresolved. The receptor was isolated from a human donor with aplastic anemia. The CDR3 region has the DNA TGTGCCAGCAGCGTAGAACTCTCCTACGAGCAGTACTTC. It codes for CASSVELSYEQYF. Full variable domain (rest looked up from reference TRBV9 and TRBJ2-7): DSGVTQTPKHLITATGQRVTLRCSPRSGDLSVYWYQQSLDQGLQFLIQYYNGEERAKGNILERFSAQQFPDLHSELNLSSLELGDSALYFCASSVELSYEQYFGPGTRLTVT.